Reported below is one TCR beta chain. Antigen specificity is unknown. The data are from a study of T cell responses to AZD1222 COVID-19 vaccine. Study results and caveats: With dominance at 160-218 and 743-854, vaccine-associated CD4 TCRs spanned spike. The peak T cell response came first, and repertoires were sampled only after it. An increase in Spike-specific TCR breadth and depth was observed after two AZD1222 doses.

Pooled together were second doses at about 4 or about 12 weeks. The V gene lost 5 bases and the J gene lost 4 bases, with 12 bases spanning the gap. This CDR3 contains 14 residues. Germline V gene data show CDR1 as SEHNR and CDR2 as FQNEAQ (reference sequence). Sequenced by immunoSEQ multiplex PCR; TCRdb stores in-frame clones only, minus some. The repertoire holds over 70,000 clones, with approximately 90% as singletons. The chain has TRBV7-9 and TRBJ2-1, with D possibly TRBD1 on 6 matching bases. The source material was peripheral blood, sampled 28 days after the second AZD1222 dose. The receptor was isolated from an adult who received the AZD1222 COVID-19 vaccine. The CDR3 nucleotides are TGTGCCAGCAGCGACCGGGACACTTACAATGAGCAGTTCTTC. Residues: CASSDRDTYNEQFF.